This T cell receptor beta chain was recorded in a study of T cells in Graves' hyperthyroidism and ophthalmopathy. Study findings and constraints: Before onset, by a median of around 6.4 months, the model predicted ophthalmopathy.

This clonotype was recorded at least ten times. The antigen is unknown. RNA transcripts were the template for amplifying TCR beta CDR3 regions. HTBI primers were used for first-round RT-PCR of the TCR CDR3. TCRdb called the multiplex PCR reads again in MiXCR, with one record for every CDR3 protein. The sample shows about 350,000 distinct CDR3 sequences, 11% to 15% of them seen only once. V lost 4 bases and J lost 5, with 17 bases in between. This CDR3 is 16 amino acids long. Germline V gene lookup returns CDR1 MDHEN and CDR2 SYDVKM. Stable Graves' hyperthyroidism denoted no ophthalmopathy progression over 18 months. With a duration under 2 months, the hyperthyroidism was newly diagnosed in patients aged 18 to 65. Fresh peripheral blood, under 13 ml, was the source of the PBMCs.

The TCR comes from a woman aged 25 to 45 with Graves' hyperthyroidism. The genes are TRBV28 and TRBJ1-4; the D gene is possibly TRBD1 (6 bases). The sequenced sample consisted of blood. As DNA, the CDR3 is TGTGCCAGCAGTTACGGAGCTGGACAGTGGAATGAAAAACTGTTTTTT. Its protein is CASSYGAGQWNEKLFF. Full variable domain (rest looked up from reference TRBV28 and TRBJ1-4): DVKVTQSSRYLVKRTGEKVFLECVQDMDHENMFWYRQDPGLGLRLIYFSYDVKMKEKGDIPEGYSVSREKKERFSLILESASTNQTSMYLCASSYGAGQWNEKLFFGSGTQLSVL.